The sequence of this TCR beta chain was determined in a study of blood T cell repertoires in COVID-19. Across the whole study: Samples representing acute and convalescent COVID-19 were sourced from the United States, Italy and Spain. In each case, the material was cDNA or gDNA derived from T cells, B-cell-depleted T cells, or PBMCs.

This CDR3 is 13 amino acids long. Germline V gene data show CDR1 as KGHSH and CDR2 as LQKENI. V lost 5 bases and J lost 2; bases outside the gene matches: 2. The authors' processing: Reference gene primer amplification yielded estimated nucleated cell counts. The table came from immunoSEQ multiplex PCR; TCRdb's copy has only in-frame clones and leaves some out. D and trimming come from the DNA, and the V and J calls and clone size come from that table. The repertoire holds more than 200,000 clones, with 85% to 90% as singletons. The specimen was peripheral blood. The chain uses TRBV18 and TRBJ2-7, with 8 bases matching TRBD1. This receptor was taken from a man aged 50-59 years with acute or convalescent COVID-19. The DNA for the CDR3 is TGTGCCAGCTCATCGACAGGGGCCTACGAGCAGTACTTC. Translation gives CASSSTGAYEQYF.